This T cell receptor beta chain was identified during a study of blood T cell repertoires in COVID-19. Whole-study context: COVID-19 samples, acute and convalescent, were from the United States, Italy and Spain. Nucleic acid was either cDNA or gDNA, and it came from T cells, B-cell-depleted T cells, or PBMCs.

Under the authors' procedure: Nucleated cell counts were estimated from reference gene primer amplification. This table comes from immunoSEQ multiplex PCR, and its TCRdb copy is limited to in-frame clones, with some not included. V and J calls and clone size come straight from that table; D and trimming were deduced from the DNA. The sample includes 90,000 or so clones, around 91% of them seen just once. Trimming shortened V by 5 bases and J by 0 bases, and 15 bases separated the two germline ends. The CDR3 is 16 amino acids. Germline V gives CDR1 MDHEN, CDR2 SYDVKM. Sequenced input: peripheral blood. This sequence joins TRBV28 and TRBJ2-3; D perhaps matches TRBD2 (6 bases). The TCR was taken from an elderly woman with active or convalescent COVID-19. CDR3 sequence: CASSPPGGLSTDTQYF. DNA of the CDR3: TGTGCCAGCAGTCCCCCCGGGGGACTGAGCACAGATACGCAGTATTTT.